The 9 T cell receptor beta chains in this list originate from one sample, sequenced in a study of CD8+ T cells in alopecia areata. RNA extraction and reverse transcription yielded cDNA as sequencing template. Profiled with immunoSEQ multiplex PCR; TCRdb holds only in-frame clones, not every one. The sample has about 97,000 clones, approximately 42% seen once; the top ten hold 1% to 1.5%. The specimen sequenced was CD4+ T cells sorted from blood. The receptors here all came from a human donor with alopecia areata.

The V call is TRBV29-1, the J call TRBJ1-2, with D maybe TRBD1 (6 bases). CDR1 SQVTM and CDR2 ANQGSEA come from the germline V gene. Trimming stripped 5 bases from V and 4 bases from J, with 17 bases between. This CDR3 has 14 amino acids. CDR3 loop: CSVRGDILAYGYTF. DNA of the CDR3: TGCAGCGTTCGAGGGGACATTCTCGCCTATGGCTACACCTTC.

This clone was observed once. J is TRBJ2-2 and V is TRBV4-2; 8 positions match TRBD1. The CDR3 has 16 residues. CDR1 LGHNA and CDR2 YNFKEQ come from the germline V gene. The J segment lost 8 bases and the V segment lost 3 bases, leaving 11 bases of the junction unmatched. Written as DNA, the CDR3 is TGTGCCAGCAGCCACCAAGGACAGGGTCGTGGAGGGGAGCTGTTTTTT. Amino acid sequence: CASSHQGQGRGGELFF.

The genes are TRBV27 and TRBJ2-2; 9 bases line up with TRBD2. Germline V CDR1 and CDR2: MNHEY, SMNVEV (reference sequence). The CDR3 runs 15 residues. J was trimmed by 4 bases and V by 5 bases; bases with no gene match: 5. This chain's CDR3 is CASSKRGASTGELFF. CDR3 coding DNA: TGTGCCAGCAGTAAGCGGGGGGCCTCCACCGGGGAGCTGTTTTTT.

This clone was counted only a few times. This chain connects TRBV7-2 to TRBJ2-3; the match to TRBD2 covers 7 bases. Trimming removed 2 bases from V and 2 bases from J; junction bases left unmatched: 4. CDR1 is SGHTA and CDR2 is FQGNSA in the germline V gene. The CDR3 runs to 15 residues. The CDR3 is CASSLPGGITDTQYF. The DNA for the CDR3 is TGTGCCAGCAGCTTACCGGGAGGAATCACAGATACGCAGTATTTT.

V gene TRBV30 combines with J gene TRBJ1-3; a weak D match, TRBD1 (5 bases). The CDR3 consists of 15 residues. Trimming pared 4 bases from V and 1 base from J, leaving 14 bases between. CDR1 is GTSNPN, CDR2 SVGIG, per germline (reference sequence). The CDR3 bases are TGTGCCTGGACTATGGGGGGAAAATCTGGAAACACCATATATTTT. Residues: CAWTMGGKSGNTIYF. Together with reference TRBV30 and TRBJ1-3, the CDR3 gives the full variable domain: SQTIHQWPATLVQPVGSPLSLECTVEGTSNPNLYWYRQAAGRGLQLLFYSVGIGQISSEVPQNLSASRPQDRQFILSSKKLLLSDSGFYLCAWTMGGKSGNTIYFGEGSWLTVV.

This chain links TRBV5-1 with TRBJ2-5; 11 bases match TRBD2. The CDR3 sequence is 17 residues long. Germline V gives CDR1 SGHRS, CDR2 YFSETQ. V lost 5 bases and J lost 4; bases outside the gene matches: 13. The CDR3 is CASSSSGRTETLETQYF. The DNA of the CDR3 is TGCGCCAGCAGTTCTAGCGGGAGGACCGAAACTCTAGAGACCCAGTACTTC.

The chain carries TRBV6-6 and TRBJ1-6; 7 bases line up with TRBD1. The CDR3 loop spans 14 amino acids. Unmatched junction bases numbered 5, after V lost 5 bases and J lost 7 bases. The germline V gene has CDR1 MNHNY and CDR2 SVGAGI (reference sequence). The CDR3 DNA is TGTGCCAGCAGTCAGGGACAGTCAAATTCACCCCTCCACTTT. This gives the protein CASSQGQSNSPLHF.

The CDR3 DNA reads as TGTGCCAGCAGCTTGATTGGGCGGGGGAACCAAGAGACCCAGTACTTC. It yields the protein CASSLIGRGNQETQYF. The chain combines TRBV7-6 with TRBJ2-5; 7 bases align to TRBD2. Trimming at V came to 3 bases and at J to 0 bases, leaving 7 bases not matched to a gene. CDR1 and CDR2 (germline): SGHVS, FNYEAQ. This CDR3 is built from 16 residues.

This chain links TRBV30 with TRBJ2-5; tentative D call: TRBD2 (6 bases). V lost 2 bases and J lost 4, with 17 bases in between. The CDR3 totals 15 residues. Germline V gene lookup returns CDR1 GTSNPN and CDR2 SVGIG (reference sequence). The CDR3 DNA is TGTGCCTGGAGTCCCGGGGCCAGGCGGGGAGAGACCCAGTACTTC. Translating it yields CAWSPGARRGETQYF.